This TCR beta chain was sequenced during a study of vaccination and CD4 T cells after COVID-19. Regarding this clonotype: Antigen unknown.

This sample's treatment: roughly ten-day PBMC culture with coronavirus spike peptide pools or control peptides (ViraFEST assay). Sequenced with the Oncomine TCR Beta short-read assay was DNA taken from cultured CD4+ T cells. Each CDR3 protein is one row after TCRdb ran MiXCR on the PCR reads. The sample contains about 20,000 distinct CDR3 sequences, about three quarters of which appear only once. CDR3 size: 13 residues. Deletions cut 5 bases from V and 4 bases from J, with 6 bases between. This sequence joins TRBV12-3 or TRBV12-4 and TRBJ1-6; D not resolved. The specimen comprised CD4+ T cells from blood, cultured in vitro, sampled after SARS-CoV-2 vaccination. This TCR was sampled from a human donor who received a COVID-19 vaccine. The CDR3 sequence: CASSPLYNSPLHF. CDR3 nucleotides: TGTGCCAGCAGTCCACTATATAATTCACCCCTCCACTTT.